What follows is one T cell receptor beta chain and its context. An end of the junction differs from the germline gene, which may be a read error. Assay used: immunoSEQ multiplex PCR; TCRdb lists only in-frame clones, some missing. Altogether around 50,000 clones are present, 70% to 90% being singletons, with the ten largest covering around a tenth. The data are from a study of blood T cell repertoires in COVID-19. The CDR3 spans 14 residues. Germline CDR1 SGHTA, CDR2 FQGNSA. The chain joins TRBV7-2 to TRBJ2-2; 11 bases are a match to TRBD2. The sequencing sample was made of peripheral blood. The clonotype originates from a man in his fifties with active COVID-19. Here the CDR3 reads CASSLAGGTGELFF. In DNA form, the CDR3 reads TGTGCCAGCAGCCTAGCGGGAGGCACCGGGGAGCTGTTTTTT.